A single sample gave rise to the 17 T cell receptor beta chains below, sequenced in a study of blood T cell repertoires in COVID-19 (dated by TCRdb to 2020 to 2021). Libraries were prepared through the immunoSEQ multiplex PCR assay. TCRdb retrieved this table from immuneACCESS and kept in-frame rearrangements only. Not all clones are present; in checked studies, unresolved V genes account for under half, and no reason is known for the remainder. Recorded for this sample are roughly 160,000 clones; around three quarters of them occurred a single time. The top ten clones comprise 15% to 20% of the sample. The sample was PBMCs or T cells enriched from blood (not recorded which). Receptors originate from a woman in her sixties or seventies in a cohort exposed to, infected with or recovered from COVID-19 (not recorded which).

The chain carries TRBV4-2 and TRBJ2-2; D is unresolved. Trimming stripped 0 bases from V and 2 bases from J, with 10 bases between. CDR1 is LGHNA and CDR2 is YNFKEQ in the germline V gene. There are 16 residues in the CDR3. Written as DNA, the CDR3 is TGTGCCAGCAGCCAAGAGTCGCGAGCCAACACCGGGGAGCTGTTTTTT. Amino acid sequence: CASSQESRANTGELFF.

The genes are TRBV7-3 and TRBJ2-7; D perhaps matches TRBD1 (5 bases). Germline CDR1 SGHTA, CDR2 FQGTGA. There are 13 residues in the CDR3. V dropped 0 bases and J dropped 8 bases, with 11 bases sitting between them. The CDR3 DNA reads as TGTGCCAGCAGCTTAACCCAGCAGGGTCAGCAGTACTTC. Translating it yields CASSLTQQGQQYF.

The DNA of the CDR3 is TGTGCCAGCAGCTTAGGGCAGGGAAATAACTATGGCTACACCTTC. The encoded protein is CASSLGQGNNYGYTF. This chain joins TRBV5-6 and TRBJ1-2, with a possible D match to TRBD1 (5 bases). The CDR3 consists of 15 residues. V lost 2 bases and J lost 1, with 12 bases in between. The germline V gene has CDR1 SGHDT and CDR2 YYEEEE.

The chain recombines TRBV5-1 with TRBJ2-1; a weak D match, TRBD2 (7 bases). The V gene's germline CDR1 is SGHRS and CDR2 YFSETQ. V gave up 1 base and J gave up 4 bases, with 12 bases separating them. This CDR3 contains 15 residues. CDR3: CASSLRRGGYNEQFF. In nucleotides, the CDR3 is TGCGCCAGCAGCTTGAGAAGGGGGGGATACAATGAGCAGTTCTTC. The whole variable domain, filled in from reference TRBV5-1 and TRBJ2-1, reads KAGVTQTPRYLIKTRGQQVTLSCSPISGHRSVSWYQQTPGQGLQFLFEYFSETQRNKGNFPGRFSGRQFSNSRSEMNVSTLELGDSALYLCASSLRRGGYNEQFFGPGTRLTVL.

The rearrangement links TRBV29-1 to TRBJ2-1; weak D call: TRBD1 (5 bases). V was cut by 4 bases and J by 3 bases, with 13 bases left in between. This CDR3 region has 14 residues. Germline CDR1 and CDR2: SQVTM and ANQGSEA. The CDR3 DNA sequence: TGCAGCGTTGTTGTGACAGAGGTCTACAATGAGCAGTTCTTC. Protein sequence: CSVVVTEVYNEQFF.

This chain connects TRBV21-1 to TRBJ2-3; TRBD1 is taken as the D call from the table, unchecked against the DNA. TRBV21-1 corresponds to a pseudogene. The CDR3 totals 17 residues. CDR3 bases: TGTGCCAGCAGCAAGACAGGGGACGGAGGGCCCACAGATACGCAGTATTTT. Encoded protein: CASSKTGDGGPTDTQYF.

This sequence joins TRBV28 and TRBJ1-2, with 8 positions matching TRBD1. The junction had 4 bases not matched to a gene; V was cut back by 6 bases and J by 4 bases. The CDR3 consists of 13 residues. The germline V gene has CDR1 MDHEN and CDR2 SYDVKM. The CDR3 nucleotides are TGTGCCAGCAGAAAGCAGGGGGCCTATGGCTACACCTTC. This gives the protein CASRKQGAYGYTF.

The chain joins TRBV27 to TRBJ2-5; TRBD1 matches at 8 bases. V was clipped by 6 bases and J by 1 base; unmatched bases: 4. The CDR3 totals 14 residues. Germline V gene sequence: CDR1 MNHEY, CDR2 SMNVEV (reference sequence). CDR3 loop: CASSHGQGQETQYF. CDR3 sequence (DNA): TGTGCCAGCAGCCACGGACAGGGCCAAGAGACCCAGTACTTC.

The V call is TRBV6-5, the J call TRBJ1-6; TRBD1 is a possible D gene (6 bases). There are 16 residues in the CDR3. Germline CDR1 is MNHEY and CDR2 is SVGAGI. With 3 bases removed from V and 9 bases from J, the gap between germline ends came to 18 bases. The CDR3 DNA is TGTGCCAGCAGTTATAACCCCTCAGGGGCTGGTTCACCCCTCCACTTT. This gives the protein CASSYNPSGAGSPLHF.

The chain has TRBV10-3 and TRBJ1-4, with 7 bases that match TRBD1. V shed 5 bases, J shed 14 bases, and the junction held 14 bases outside the gene matches. The length of the CDR3 is 14 residues. Germline values: CDR1 ENHRY, CDR2 SYGVKD. The CDR3 DNA reads TGTGCCATCAGTCCGGGACAGATGACTGAGGTGCTGTTTTTT. This translates into CAISPGQMTEVLFF.

The V and J genes are TRBV14 and TRBJ2-1; 7 bases agree with TRBD2. V dropped 3 bases and J dropped 0; count of bases not matched to a gene: 2. The CDR3 spans 15 residues. Looked up from germline, CDR1 is SGHDN and CDR2 is FVKESK. The CDR3 reads CASSHGLVSYNEQFF. The CDR3 DNA is TGTGCCAGCAGCCATGGACTAGTCTCCTACAATGAGCAGTTCTTC. Complete variable domain (other parts from reference TRBV14 and TRBJ2-1): EAGVTQFPSHSVIEKGQTVTLRCDPISGHDNLYWYRRVMGKEIKFLLHFVKESKQDESGMPNNRFLAERTGGTYSTLKVQPAELEDSGVYFCASSHGLVSYNEQFFGPGTRLTVL.

The chain couples TRBV14 to TRBJ2-3, with D uncertain. The CDR3 consists of 13 residues. Germline V lookup: CDR1 SGHDN, CDR2 FVKESK. Trimming took 2 bases from V and 4 from J, leaving 7 bases between them. The CDR3 here is CASSQNIADTQYF. The CDR3 nucleotides are TGTGCCAGCAGCCAAAATATAGCAGATACGCAGTATTTT.

V gene TRBV19 combines with J gene TRBJ2-1, with a possible D match to TRBD2 (5 bases). CDR3 size: 15 residues. Germline lookup yields CDR1 LNHDA and CDR2 SQIVND (reference sequence). V was cut by 3 bases and J by 2 bases, with 11 bases left in between. CDR3 sequence: CASSISGGAYNEQFF. As DNA, the CDR3 is TGTGCCAGTAGTATCAGCGGAGGAGCCTACAATGAGCAGTTCTTC.

As regards this clone: The junction departs from germline at one end; a sequencing error may be responsible. V gene TRBV18 combines with J gene TRBJ2-1; 9 positions agree with TRBD1. This CDR3 is built from 15 residues. Germline V gives CDR1 KGHSH, CDR2 LQKENI. The CDR3 DNA follows: TGTGCCAGCTCACCACCCGGGACAGGGAAGGTGGGCAAGGTCTTC. Translation: CASSPPGTGKVGKVF.

This rearrangement joins TRBV18 to TRBJ1-5; TRBD1 agrees at 7 bases. With V trimmed by 3 bases and J by 3 bases, 8 bases remained unmatched. Germline-derived CDR1 and CDR2 are KGHSH and LQKENI. The CDR3 covers 16 residues. Here the CDR3 DNA reads TGTGCCAGCTCACCTATTTGGGACAGCTCCAATCAGCCCCAGCATTTT. Its protein is CASSPIWDSSNQPQHF. The full variable domain, its missing parts supplied by reference TRBV18 and TRBJ1-5, is NAGVMQNPRHLVRRRGQEARLRCSPMKGHSHVYWYRQLPEEGLKFMVYLQKENIIDESGMPKERFSAEFPKEGPSILRIQQVVRGDSAAYFCASSPIWDSSNQPQHFGDGTRLSIL.

The V call is TRBV2, the J call TRBJ2-1; TRBD2 matches at 8 bases. The CDR3 sequence is 16 residues long. The germline V gene has CDR1 SNHLY and CDR2 FYNNEI. Losses at the gene ends were 2 bases for V and 8 bases for J; bases not matched to a gene: 11. CDR3 region: CASSETGLAGRDEQFF. The CDR3, as DNA: TGTGCCAGCAGTGAAACGGGTCTAGCGGGCAGGGATGAGCAGTTCTTC.

The chain uses TRBV10-3 and TRBJ2-5; 12 bases are a match to TRBD1. V dropped 7 bases and J dropped 5; count of bases not matched to a gene: 8. This CDR3 region has 15 residues. In germline, CDR1 is ENHRY, CDR2 SYGVKD. The CDR3 DNA reads TGTGCCATCAACCCTGGGACAGGGGGCAGGGAGACCCAGTACTTC. It specifies CAINPGTGGRETQYF.